Below, 23 T cell receptor beta chains from the same sample are listed, as sequenced in a study of T cells in Graves' hyperthyroidism and ophthalmopathy. Amplification targeted TCR beta CDR3 regions from RNA transcripts. The study used the HTBI primer set for a first-round RT-PCR of the TCR CDR3. TCRdb itself ran the multiplex PCR reads through MiXCR, one entry per CDR3 protein. The sample includes under 400,000 distinct CDR3 sequences, around 14% seen only once; the top ten take 9.2%. Material: blood. Every receptor here comes from a woman under 30 with Graves' hyperthyroidism.

This clonotype was observed at least ten times. This sequence joins TRBV13 and TRBJ2-7; weak D call: TRBD1 (5 bases). Germline loops: CDR1 PRHDT, CDR2 FYEKMQ (reference sequence). The CDR3 spans 15 residues. Trimming pared 4 bases from V and 2 bases from J, leaving 15 bases between. This chain's CDR3 is CASSSDTHRPYEQYF. CDR3 in DNA: TGTGCCAGCAGCTCGGACACTCACCGGCCCTACGAGCAGTACTTC.

The table lists this clonotype with many counts. V gene TRBV6-2 or TRBV6-3 combines with J gene TRBJ2-5, with D tentatively TRBD2 (5 bases). Trimming cost V 6 bases and J 5 bases, with 10 bases left between them. The CDR3 has 12 amino acids. CDR1 is MNHEY, CDR2 SVGEGT, per germline. CDR3 DNA: TGTGCCAGCAGGGAGGTCCCTGAGACCCAGTACTTC. This gives the protein CASREVPETQYF.

This clonotype was seen a few times. V gene TRBV19 combines with J gene TRBJ1-1, with D unresolved. Per germline, CDR1 LNHDA and CDR2 SQIVND (reference sequence). Trimming removed 3 bases at V and 1 base at J, with 12 bases between. CDR3 length equals 15 residues. The CDR3 reads CASSMRPRANTEAFF. The CDR3 nucleotides are TGTGCCAGTAGTATGCGCCCCCGGGCGAACACTGAAGCTTTCTTT.

Ten or more counts support this clonotype. The V and J genes are TRBV28 and TRBJ2-2, with a tentative D call TRBD1 (6 bases). Germline assignment: CDR1 MDHEN and CDR2 SYDVKM. The CDR3 consists of 15 residues. Trimming removed 1 base at V and 5 bases at J, with 11 bases between. CDR3 protein: CASSLLRQETGELFF. CDR3 bases: TGTGCCAGCAGTTTATTAAGACAGGAGACCGGGGAGCTGTTTTTT.

Ten or more counts support this clonotype. V and J are TRBV28 and TRBJ1-1; D is unclear. The CDR3 covers 14 residues. V was pared by 2 bases and J by 3 bases, with 10 bases between. Germline V lookup: CDR1 MDHEN, CDR2 SYDVKM. The DNA of the CDR3 is TGTGCCAGCAGTTTAGGTAGGCGATACACTGAAGCTTTCTTT. Amino acid sequence: CASSLGRRYTEAFF.

Note on this clonotype: The junction and the germline gene differ at one end; a read error may be behind it. The gene calls are TRBV5-1 and TRBJ2-1; D gene ambiguous. Looked up from germline, CDR1 is SGHRS and CDR2 is YFSETQ. The CDR3 totals 15 residues. Here the CDR3 reads CASSSLTETYNEQFF. CDR3 DNA sequence: TGTGCCAGCAGCTCGCTGACGGAAACATACAATGAGCAGTTCTTC. The full variable domain, its missing parts supplied by reference TRBV5-1 and TRBJ2-1, is KAGVTQTPRYLIKTRGQQVTLSCSPISGHRSVSWYQQTPGQGLQFLFEYFSETQRNKGNFPGRFSGRQFSNSRSEMNVSTLELGDSALYLCASSSLTETYNEQFFGPGTRLTVL.

V gene TRBV12-3 or TRBV12-4 combines with J gene TRBJ2-3; TRBD2 agrees at 8 bases. The junction had 6 bases not matched to a gene; V was cut back by 5 bases and J by 11 bases. The CDR3 is made up of 12 amino acids. The CDR3 reads CASSRTSGMQYF. As DNA, the CDR3 is TGTGCCAGCAGTCGAACTAGCGGTATGCAGTATTTT.

This clonotype was seen repeatedly, ten times or more. The chain combines TRBV28 with TRBJ2-7; maybe TRBD1 (6 bases). There are 14 residues in the CDR3. Trimming took off 1 base at V and 3 bases at J, with 10 bases between the two ends. Germline V gene data show CDR1 as MDHEN and CDR2 as SYDVKM. CDR3 in amino acids: CASSLSLQGYEQYF. In DNA, the CDR3 is TGTGCCAGCAGTTTATCCCTACAGGGCTACGAGCAGTACTTC.

This clonotype has just a few counts. This chain joins TRBV27 and TRBJ2-7; D not resolved. This CDR3 has 15 residues. V lost 3 bases, J lost 7 bases, and 19 bases lay in between. Per the germline V gene, CDR1 is MNHEY and CDR2 is SMNVEV (reference sequence). The CDR3 loop is CASSFKGYGSWEQYF. In nucleotides, the CDR3 is TGTGCCAGCAGTTTCAAGGGTTATGGATCTTGGGAGCAGTACTTC.

A few counts support this clonotype. The J gene is TRBJ2-1, the V gene TRBV20-1, with TRBD2 as a possible D gene (5 bases). The CDR3 has 14 residues. The ends were cut back, 3 bases at V and 0 bases at J, with 9 bases in the middle. Germline CDR1 reads DFQATT; CDR2 reads SNEGSKA (reference sequence). The CDR3, as DNA: TGCAGTGCTAGGACTACGAGCTCCTACAATGAGCAGTTCTTC. Encoded protein: CSARTTSSYNEQFF.

This clonotype has more than one count but fewer than ten. V gene TRBV7-9 combines with J gene TRBJ1-2; the D gene is possibly TRBD1 (5 bases). This CDR3 contains 14 residues. Germline V gene sequence: CDR1 SEHNR, CDR2 FQNEAQ (reference sequence). With 5 bases removed from V and 4 bases from J, the gap between germline ends came to 14 bases. The CDR3 protein is CASSPLPGSYGYTF. DNA for the CDR3: TGTGCCAGCAGCCCCCTCCCAGGGTCCTATGGCTACACCTTC.

The rearrangement links TRBV4-1 to TRBJ1-5, with no clear D. Germline CDR1 reads MGHRA; CDR2 reads YSYEKL. This CDR3 contains 15 residues. Trimming took off 0 bases at V and 4 bases at J, with 10 bases between the two ends. CDR3 sequence: CASSQERRGNQPQHF. CDR3 bases: TGCGCCAGCAGCCAAGAACGGCGGGGAAATCAGCCCCAGCATTTT.

This clonotype appeared many times. This chain links TRBV7-2 with TRBJ2-7; 12 bases are a match to TRBD2. The germline gives CDR1 SGHTA, CDR2 FQGNSA. Losses at the gene ends were 5 bases for V and 3 bases for J; bases not matched to a gene: 5. The CDR3 totals 15 residues. CDR3 sequence (DNA): TGTGCCAGCAGCCCCATACTAGCGGGAGGCTACGAGCAGTACTTC. Its translation: CASSPILAGGYEQYF.

As regards this clonotype: Compared with germline, one end of the junction differs, possibly owing to a read error. The chain has TRBV27 and TRBJ2-5, with D perhaps matching TRBD1 (6 bases). CDR1 and CDR2 from the germline V gene are MNHEY and SMNVEV (reference sequence). The CDR3 covers 17 residues. CDR3 region: CVSSLSAIGGGFETQYF. DNA for the CDR3: TGTGTCAGCAGTTTAAGTGCCATTGGTGGGGGCTTTGAGACCCAGTACTTC.

The gene calls are TRBV28 and TRBJ1-1; TRBD1 matches at 11 bases. From germline, CDR1 is MDHEN and CDR2 SYDVKM. The length of the CDR3 is 18 residues. The V segment lost 7 bases and the J segment 1 base; nucleotides outside the gene matches: 14. The DNA for the CDR3 is TGTGCCAGCATCCCGCCCGGACAGGGGGCATCCCCGAACACTGAAGCTTTCTTT. This translates into CASIPPGQGASPNTEAFF.

In the case of this clonotype: Just one base apart from a much larger clone, this may be a read error. The chain links TRBV28 to TRBJ2-1; no definite D call. This CDR3 spans 11 amino acids. Germline V lookup: CDR1 MDHEN, CDR2 SYDVKM. V lost 8 bases, J lost 3 bases, and 5 bases lay in between. DNA of the CDR3: TGTGCCAGCTGTGGCTACAATGAGCAGTTCTTC. Its translation: CASCGYNEQFF. The full variable domain, its missing parts supplied by reference TRBV28 and TRBJ2-1, is DVKVTQSSRYLVKRTGEKVFLECVQDMDHENMFWYRQDPGLGLRLIYFSYDVKMKEKGDIPEGYSVSREKKERFSLILESASTNQTSMYLCASCGYNEQFFGPGTRLTVL.

This clonotype was recorded at least ten times. V and J are TRBV25-1 and TRBJ2-5, with TRBD1 identical over 8 bases. The V segment lost 4 bases and the J segment 5 bases; nucleotides outside the gene matches: 15. Germline CDR1 is MGHDK and CDR2 is SYGVNS. The CDR3 is 17 residues long. CDR3 residues: CASSATLGTGRAETQYF. Written as DNA, the CDR3 is TGTGCCAGCAGTGCTACCCTGGGGACAGGCCGGGCCGAGACCCAGTACTTC.

This clonotype was counted many times. The V call is TRBV12-5, the J call TRBJ1-1; 7 bases are a match to TRBD1. Germline V lookup: CDR1 LGHNT, CDR2 FRNRAP. V trimming: 3 bases; J trimming: 10 bases; junction bases outside the gene matches: 8. This CDR3 spans 13 amino acids. The CDR3 sequence: CASGLEQGQGAFF. As DNA, the CDR3 is TGTGCTAGTGGTTTAGAACAGGGGCAAGGAGCTTTCTTT.

In this sample, this clonotype turned up many times. The rearrangement uses TRBV3-1 and TRBJ1-5; 7 bases agree with TRBD1. The CDR3 spans 15 residues. Losses at the gene ends were 1 base for V and 1 base for J; bases not matched to a gene: 1. Germline V gives CDR1 LGHDT, CDR2 YNNKEL (reference sequence). This CDR3 is CASSQGTGSNQPQHF. CDR3 bases: TGTGCCAGCAGCCAAGGGACAGGCAGCAATCAGCCCCAGCATTTT.

The table lists this clonotype with many counts. The J gene is TRBJ2-7, the V gene TRBV11-2; the match to TRBD1 covers 9 bases. CDR3 length equals 14 residues. Germline trimming cut 5 bases from V and 6 bases from J; bases unmatched to any gene: 8. CDR1 is SGHAT, CDR2 FQNNGV, per germline. The CDR3 DNA is TGTGCCAGCAGCCCCGGGACAGGGACCGCCGAGCAGTACTTC. Its protein is CASSPGTGTAEQYF.

This clonotype was counted only a few times. The chain employs TRBV7-6 and TRBJ2-2; the D gene is possibly TRBD2 (5 bases). The length of the CDR3 is 15 residues. Looked up from germline, CDR1 is SGHVS and CDR2 is FNYEAQ. V was trimmed by 3 bases and J by 3 bases, leaving 11 bases between them. The CDR3, as DNA: TGTGCCAGCAGCTTGGAGGCAAGGGACACCGGGGAGCTGTTTTTT. Encoded protein: CASSLEARDTGELFF. The variable domain in full, with the rest retrieved from reference TRBV7-6 and TRBJ2-2, is GAGVSQSPRYKVTKRGQDVALRCDPISGHVSLYWYRQALGQGPEFLTYFNYEAQQDKSGLPNDRFSAERPEGSISTLTIQRTEQRDSAMYRCASSLEARDTGELFFGEGSRLTVL.

For this clonotype: This could be a read error, since a much larger clone is one nucleotide away. J is TRBJ2-1 and V is TRBV6-2 or TRBV6-3; D might be TRBD2 (7 bases). This CDR3 region has 16 residues. Germline CDR1 MNHEY, CDR2 SVGEGT. Trimming took 8 bases from V and 8 from J, leaving 25 bases between them. CDR3 protein: CASGPRGGGPRDEQFF. For the CDR3, the DNA is TGTGCCAGCGGTCCTCGTGGCGGGGGCCCTAGAGATGAGCAGTTCTTC.

This clonotype has ten or more counts. The chain has TRBV20-1 and TRBJ2-5; no reliable D call. This CDR3 region has 15 residues. Germline assignment: CDR1 DFQATT and CDR2 SNEGSKA (reference sequence). The V gene lost 1 base and the J gene lost 1 base, with 13 bases spanning the gap. The CDR3 nucleotides are TGCAGTGCTAGAGGACGGAGCCAGACCCAAGAGACCCAGTACTTC. Protein sequence: CSARGRSQTQETQYF.